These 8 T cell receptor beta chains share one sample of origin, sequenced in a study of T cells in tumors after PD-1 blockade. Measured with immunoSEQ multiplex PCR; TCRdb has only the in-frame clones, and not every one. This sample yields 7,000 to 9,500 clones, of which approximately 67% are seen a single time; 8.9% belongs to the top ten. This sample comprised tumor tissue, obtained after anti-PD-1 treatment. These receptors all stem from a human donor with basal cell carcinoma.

CDR3 sequence: CASSVTSGTHEQYF. Here the CDR3 DNA reads TGTGCCAGCAGCGTTACTAGCGGGACCCACGAGCAGTACTTC. J is TRBJ2-7 and V is TRBV9; 10 positions agree with TRBD2. Germline V gives CDR1 SGDLS, CDR2 YYNGEE. V was clipped by 2 bases and J by 5 bases; unmatched bases: 4. The CDR3 loop spans 14 amino acids.

CDR3 residues: CASSVEPGGSYEQYF. The CDR3, as DNA: TGTGCCAGCAGCGTAGAGCCAGGGGGCTCCTACGAGCAGTACTTC. The chain joins TRBV9 to TRBJ2-7, with 7 bases aligning to TRBD1. V lost 0 bases to trimming and J lost 0 bases; unmatched junction nucleotides: 3. Looked up from germline, CDR1 is SGDLS and CDR2 is YYNGEE. This CDR3 is built from 15 residues.

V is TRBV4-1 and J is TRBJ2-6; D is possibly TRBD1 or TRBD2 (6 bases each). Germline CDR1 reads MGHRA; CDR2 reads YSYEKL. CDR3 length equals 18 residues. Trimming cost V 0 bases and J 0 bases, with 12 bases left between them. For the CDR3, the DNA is TGCGCCAGCAGCCAAGATCCGGGGGCCCCCTCTGGGGCCAACGTCCTGACTTTC. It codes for CASSQDPGAPSGANVLTF.

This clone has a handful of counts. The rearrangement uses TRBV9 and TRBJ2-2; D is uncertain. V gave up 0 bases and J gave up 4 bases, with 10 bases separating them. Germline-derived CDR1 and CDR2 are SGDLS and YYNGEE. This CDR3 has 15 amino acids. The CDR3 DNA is TGTGCCAGCAGCGTAGAAGGGCGAGGCACCGGGGAGCTGTTTTTT. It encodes CASSVEGRGTGELFF. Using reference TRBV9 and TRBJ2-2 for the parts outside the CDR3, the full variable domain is DSGVTQTPKHLITATGQRVTLRCSPRSGDLSVYWYQQSLDQGLQFLIQYYNGEERAKGNILERFSAQQFPDLHSELNLSSLELGDSALYFCASSVEGRGTGELFFGEGSRLTVL.

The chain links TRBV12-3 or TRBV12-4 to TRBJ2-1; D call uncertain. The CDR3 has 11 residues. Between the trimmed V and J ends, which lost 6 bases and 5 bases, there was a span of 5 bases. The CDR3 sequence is CASSPDNEQFF. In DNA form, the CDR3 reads TGTGCCAGCAGCCCTGACAATGAGCAGTTCTTC.

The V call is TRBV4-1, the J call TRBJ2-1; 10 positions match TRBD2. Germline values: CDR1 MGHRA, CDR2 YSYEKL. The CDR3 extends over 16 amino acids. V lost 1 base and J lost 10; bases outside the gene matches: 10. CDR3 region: CASSQVVTSGASEQFF. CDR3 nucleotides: TGCGCCAGCAGCCAAGTGGTAACTAGCGGGGCCAGCGAGCAGTTCTTC.

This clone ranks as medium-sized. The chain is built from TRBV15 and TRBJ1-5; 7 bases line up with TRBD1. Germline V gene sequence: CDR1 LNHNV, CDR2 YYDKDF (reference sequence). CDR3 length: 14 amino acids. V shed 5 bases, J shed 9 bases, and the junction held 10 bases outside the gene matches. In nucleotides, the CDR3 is TGTGCCACCAGCGGCCGCACGACAGGGTTGCCCCAGCATTTT. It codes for CATSGRTTGLPQHF.

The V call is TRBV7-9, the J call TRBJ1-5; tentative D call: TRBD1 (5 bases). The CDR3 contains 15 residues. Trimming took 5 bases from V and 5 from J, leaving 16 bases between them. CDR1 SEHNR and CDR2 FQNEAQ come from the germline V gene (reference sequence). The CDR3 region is CASSPGLGADQPQHF. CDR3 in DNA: TGTGCCAGCAGCCCCGGGTTAGGGGCCGATCAGCCCCAGCATTTT.